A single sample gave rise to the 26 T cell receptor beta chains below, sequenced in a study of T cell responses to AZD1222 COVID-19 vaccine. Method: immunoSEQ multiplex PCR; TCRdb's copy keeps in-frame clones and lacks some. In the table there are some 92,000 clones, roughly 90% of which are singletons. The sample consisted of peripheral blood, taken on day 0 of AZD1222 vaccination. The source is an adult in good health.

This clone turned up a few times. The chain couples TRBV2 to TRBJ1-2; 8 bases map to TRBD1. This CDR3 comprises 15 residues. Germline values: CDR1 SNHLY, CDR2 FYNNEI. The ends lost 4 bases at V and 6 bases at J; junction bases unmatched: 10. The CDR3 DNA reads TGTGCCAGCAGTGGAGTGACAGGGGAGATTGATGGCTACACCTTC. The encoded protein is CASSGVTGEIDGYTF.

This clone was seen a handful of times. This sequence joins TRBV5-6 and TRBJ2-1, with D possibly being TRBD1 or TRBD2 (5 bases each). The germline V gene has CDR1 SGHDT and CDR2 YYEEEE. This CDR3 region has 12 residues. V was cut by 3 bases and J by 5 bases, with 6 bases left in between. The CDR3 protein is CASSWGNNEQFF. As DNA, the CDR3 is TGTGCCAGCAGCTGGGGGAACAATGAGCAGTTCTTC.

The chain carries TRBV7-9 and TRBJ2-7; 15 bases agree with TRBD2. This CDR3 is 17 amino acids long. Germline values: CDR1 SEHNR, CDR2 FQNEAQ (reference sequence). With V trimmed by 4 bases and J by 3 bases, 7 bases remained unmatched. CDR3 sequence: CASSSLLGLAGGYEQYF. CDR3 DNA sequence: TGTGCCAGCAGCTCCCTCTTGGGACTAGCGGGAGGCTACGAGCAGTACTTC.

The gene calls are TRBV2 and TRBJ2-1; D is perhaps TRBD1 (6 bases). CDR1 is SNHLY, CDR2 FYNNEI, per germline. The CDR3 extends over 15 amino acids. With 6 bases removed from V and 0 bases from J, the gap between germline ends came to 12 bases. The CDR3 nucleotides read TGTGCCAGCAGCATCCAGGGGAGCTCCTACAATGAGCAGTTCTTC. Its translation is CASSIQGSSYNEQFF.

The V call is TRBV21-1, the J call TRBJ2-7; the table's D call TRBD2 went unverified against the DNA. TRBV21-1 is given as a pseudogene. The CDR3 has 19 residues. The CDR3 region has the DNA TGTGCCAGCAGCAATAGCCCATTCAACCAGCGGGAGGGGTCATACGAGCAGTACTTC. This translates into CASSNSPFNQREGSYEQYF.

DNA of the CDR3: TGCGCCAGCAGCTTAGATGGGGCGGTGAGGGAGCAGTACTTC. Translated, it gives CASSLDGAVREQYF. The chain has TRBV5-1 and TRBJ2-7; TRBD1 is a possible D gene (5 bases). Trimming removed 2 bases from V and 7 bases from J, with 16 bases in between. Germline V gene sequence: CDR1 SGHRS, CDR2 YFSETQ. The CDR3 runs to 14 residues.

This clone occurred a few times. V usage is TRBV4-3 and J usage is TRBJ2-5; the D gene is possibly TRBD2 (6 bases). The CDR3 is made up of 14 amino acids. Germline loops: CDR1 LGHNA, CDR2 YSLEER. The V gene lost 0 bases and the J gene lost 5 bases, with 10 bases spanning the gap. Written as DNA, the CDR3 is TGCGCCAGCAGCCAAGAGAGAGGGAGGGAGACCCAGTACTTC. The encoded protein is CASSQERGRETQYF.

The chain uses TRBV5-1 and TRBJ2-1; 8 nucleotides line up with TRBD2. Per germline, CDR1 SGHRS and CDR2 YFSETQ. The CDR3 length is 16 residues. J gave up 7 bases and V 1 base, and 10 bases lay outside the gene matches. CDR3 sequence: CASSLFAAGGGNEQFF. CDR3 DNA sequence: TGCGCCAGCAGCTTGTTTGCGGCGGGAGGAGGTAATGAGCAGTTCTTC.

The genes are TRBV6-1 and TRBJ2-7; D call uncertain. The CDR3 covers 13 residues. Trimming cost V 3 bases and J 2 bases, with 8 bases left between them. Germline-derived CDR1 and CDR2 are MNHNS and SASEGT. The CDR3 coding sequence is TGTGCCAGCAGTGATAAGTACCCCTACGAGCAGTACTTC. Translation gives CASSDKYPYEQYF.

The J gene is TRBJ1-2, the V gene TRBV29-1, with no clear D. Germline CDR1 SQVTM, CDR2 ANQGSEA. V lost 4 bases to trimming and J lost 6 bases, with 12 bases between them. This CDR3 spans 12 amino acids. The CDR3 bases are TGCAGCGTTGTAGCAGTGGTTGATGGCTACACCTTC. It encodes CSVVAVVDGYTF.

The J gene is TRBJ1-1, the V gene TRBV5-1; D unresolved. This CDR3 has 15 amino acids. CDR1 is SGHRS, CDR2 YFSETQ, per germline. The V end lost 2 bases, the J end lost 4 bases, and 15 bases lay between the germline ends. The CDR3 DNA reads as TGCGCCAGCAGCTTCCTAGCGGGTGAGTTCACTGAAGCTTTCTTT. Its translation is CASSFLAGEFTEAFF.

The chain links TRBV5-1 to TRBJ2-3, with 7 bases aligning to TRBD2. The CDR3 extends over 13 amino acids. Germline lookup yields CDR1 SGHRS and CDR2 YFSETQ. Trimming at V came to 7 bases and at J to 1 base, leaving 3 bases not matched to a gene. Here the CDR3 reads CASEREGTDTQYF. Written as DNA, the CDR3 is TGCGCCAGCGAGCGGGAAGGCACAGATACGCAGTATTTT. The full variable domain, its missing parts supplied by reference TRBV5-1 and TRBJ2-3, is KAGVTQTPRYLIKTRGQQVTLSCSPISGHRSVSWYQQTPGQGLQFLFEYFSETQRNKGNFPGRFSGRQFSNSRSEMNVSTLELGDSALYLCASEREGTDTQYFGPGTRLTVL.

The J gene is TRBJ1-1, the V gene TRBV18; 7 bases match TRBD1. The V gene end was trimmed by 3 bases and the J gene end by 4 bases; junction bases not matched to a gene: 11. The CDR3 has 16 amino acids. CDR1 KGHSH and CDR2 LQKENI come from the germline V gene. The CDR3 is CASSPQTLRGRTEAFF. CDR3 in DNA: TGTGCCAGCTCACCCCAGACCTTGAGGGGGCGCACTGAAGCTTTCTTT.

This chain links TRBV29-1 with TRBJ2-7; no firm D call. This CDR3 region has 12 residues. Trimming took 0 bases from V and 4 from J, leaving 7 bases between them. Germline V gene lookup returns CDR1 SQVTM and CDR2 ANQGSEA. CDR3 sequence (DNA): TGCAGCGTTGAAGATCCGGTATACGAGCAGTACTTC. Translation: CSVEDPVYEQYF.

This chain's CDR3 is CASTSGVAGGSYEQYF. The CDR3 DNA reads as TGTGCCAGCACCTCGGGGGTAGCGGGGGGCTCCTACGAGCAGTACTTC. The rearrangement joins TRBV28 to TRBJ2-7; 10 nucleotides line up with TRBD2. With 7 bases clipped from V and 0 bases from J, the junction kept 9 bases outside the gene matches. Germline V gene sequence: CDR1 MDHEN, CDR2 SYDVKM. The CDR3 runs 16 residues.

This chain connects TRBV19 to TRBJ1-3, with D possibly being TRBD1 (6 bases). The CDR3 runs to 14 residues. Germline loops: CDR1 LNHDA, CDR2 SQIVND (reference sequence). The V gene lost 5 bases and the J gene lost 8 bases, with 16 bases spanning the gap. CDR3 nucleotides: TGTGCCAGTAGTCTAACAGGGCTCTTGGACACCATATATTTT. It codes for CASSLTGLLDTIYF.

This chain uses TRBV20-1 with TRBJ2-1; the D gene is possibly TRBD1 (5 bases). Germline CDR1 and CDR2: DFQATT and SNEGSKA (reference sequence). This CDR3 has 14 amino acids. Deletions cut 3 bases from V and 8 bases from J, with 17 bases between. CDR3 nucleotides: TGCAGTGCTAGTTCCTCCCTAGGGGTCGATGAGCAGTTCTTC. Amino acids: CSASSSLGVDEQFF.

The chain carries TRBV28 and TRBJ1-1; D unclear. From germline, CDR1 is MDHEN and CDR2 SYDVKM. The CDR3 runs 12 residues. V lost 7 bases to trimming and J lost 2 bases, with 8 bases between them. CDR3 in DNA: TGTGCCAGCAATCGACGTAACACTGAAGCTTTCTTT. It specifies CASNRRNTEAFF.

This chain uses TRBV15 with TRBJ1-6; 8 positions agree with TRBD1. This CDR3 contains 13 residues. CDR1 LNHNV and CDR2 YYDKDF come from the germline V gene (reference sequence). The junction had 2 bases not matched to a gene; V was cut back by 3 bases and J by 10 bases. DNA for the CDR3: TGTGCCACCAGCAGCAGGGGGCCCTCACCCCTCCACTTT. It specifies CATSSRGPSPLHF.

The CDR3 DNA is TGCAGCGGACAGGGGGAGAATGGCTACACCTTC. Protein: CSGQGENGYTF. This chain joins TRBV29-1 and TRBJ1-2; 9 bases are a match to TRBD1. The CDR3 sequence is 11 residues long. Trimming removed 7 bases from V and 6 bases from J; junction bases left unmatched: 3. Germline V lookup: CDR1 SQVTM, CDR2 ANQGSEA.

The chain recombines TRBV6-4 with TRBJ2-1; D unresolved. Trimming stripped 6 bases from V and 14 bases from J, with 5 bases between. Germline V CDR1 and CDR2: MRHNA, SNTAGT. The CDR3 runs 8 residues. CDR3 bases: TGTGCCAGCAGGGGGAAGTTCTTC. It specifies CASRGKFF.

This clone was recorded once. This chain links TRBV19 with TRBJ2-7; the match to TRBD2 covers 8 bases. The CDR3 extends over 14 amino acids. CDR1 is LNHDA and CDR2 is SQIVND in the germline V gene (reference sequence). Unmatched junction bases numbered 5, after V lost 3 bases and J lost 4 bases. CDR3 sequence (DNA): TGTGCCAGTAGTATGGTAGCGGGAAGGTACGAGCAGTACTTC. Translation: CASSMVAGRYEQYF.

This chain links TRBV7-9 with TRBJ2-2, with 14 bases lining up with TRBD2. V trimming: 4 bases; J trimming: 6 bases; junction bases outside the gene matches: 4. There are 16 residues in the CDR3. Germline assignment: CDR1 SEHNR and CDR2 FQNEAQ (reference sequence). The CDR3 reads CASSWGTSGRAGELFF. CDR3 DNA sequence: TGTGCCAGCAGCTGGGGGACTAGCGGGAGAGCCGGGGAGCTGTTTTTT.

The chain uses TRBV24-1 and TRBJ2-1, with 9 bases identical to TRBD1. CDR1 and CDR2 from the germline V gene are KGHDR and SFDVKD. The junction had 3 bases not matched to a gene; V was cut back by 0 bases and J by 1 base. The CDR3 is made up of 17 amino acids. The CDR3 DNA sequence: TGTGCCACCAGTGATTTGCAAGGACAGGGGTCCTACAATGAGCAGTTCTTC. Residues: CATSDLQGQGSYNEQFF.

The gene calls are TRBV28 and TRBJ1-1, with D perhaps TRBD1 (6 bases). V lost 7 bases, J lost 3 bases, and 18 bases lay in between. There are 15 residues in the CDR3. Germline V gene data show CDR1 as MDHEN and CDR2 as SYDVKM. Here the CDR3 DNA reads TGTGCCAGCACCGAGGGGGGCCGGGACCACACTGAAGCTTTCTTT. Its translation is CASTEGGRDHTEAFF.

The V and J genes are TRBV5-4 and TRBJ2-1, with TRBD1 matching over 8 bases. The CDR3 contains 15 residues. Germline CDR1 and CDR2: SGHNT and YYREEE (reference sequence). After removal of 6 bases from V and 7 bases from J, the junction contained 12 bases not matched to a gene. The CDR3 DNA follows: TGTGCCAGCATTTTTAAACGGACAGGGAAAAATGAGCAGTTCTTC. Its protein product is CASIFKRTGKNEQFF.